Following are 29 T cell receptor beta chains from one sample sequenced in a study of T cells in Graves' hyperthyroidism and ophthalmopathy. Amplified TCR beta CDR3 regions came from RNA transcripts. The HTBI primer set served for first-round RT-PCR of the TCR CDR3. MiXCR was run by TCRdb on the multiplex PCR reads, yielding one entry per CDR3 protein. The sample holds about 370,000 distinct CDR3 sequences; about 16% are singletons and the top ten take approximately 20%. The sequencing input was blood. The receptors were sampled from a woman aged 60-75 years with Graves' ophthalmopathy.

There are many counts of this clonotype. The chain uses TRBV6-1 and TRBJ1-5; D gene uncertain. Trimming left V 8 bases short and J 1 base short, with 12 bases between. This CDR3 is built from 14 residues. CDR1 and CDR2 from the germline V gene are MNHNS and SASEGT. The CDR3 DNA follows: TGTGCCAGCCATGAAGGGTACAGCAATCAGCCCCAGCATTTT. Its protein is CASHEGYSNQPQHF.

This clonotype was found many times. The rearrangement uses TRBV28 and TRBJ2-7; 12 nucleotides align to TRBD1. The CDR3 spans 15 residues. Germline CDR1 is MDHEN and CDR2 is SYDVKM. J gave up 2 bases and V 7 bases, and 6 bases lay outside the gene matches. The CDR3 DNA follows: TGTGCCAGCAACCCCGGGACAGGGGGCGCCTACGAGCAGTACTTC. Its protein product is CASNPGTGGAYEQYF.

This clonotype has more than one count but fewer than ten. V and J are TRBV13 and TRBJ2-1, with 8 bases lining up with TRBD2. Germline V gene sequence: CDR1 PRHDT, CDR2 FYEKMQ (reference sequence). The V and J ends lost 6 bases and 8 bases, in that order; junction bases with no gene match: 21. The CDR3 consists of 18 residues. CDR3 sequence (DNA): TGTGCCAGCAGTAACCGGGTCGGAGCGGCGGGAGCGGGGGATGAGCAGTTCTTC. As protein: CASSNRVGAAGAGDEQFF.

This clonotype was seen many times. The chain joins TRBV28 to TRBJ1-1; D unresolved. The germline V gene encodes CDR1 MDHEN and CDR2 SYDVKM. CDR3 length: 14 residues. Between the trimmed V and J ends, which lost 5 bases and 8 bases, there was a span of 18 bases. The CDR3: CASSAPDGGREAFF. The CDR3 region has the DNA TGTGCCAGCAGTGCTCCTGACGGTGGCAGAGAAGCTTTCTTT.

V gene TRBV25-1 combines with J gene TRBJ2-1; possibly TRBD1 or TRBD2 for D (5 bases each). The CDR3 sequence is 17 residues long. Trimming took off 4 bases at V and 7 bases at J, with 23 bases between the two ends. Germline CDR1 is MGHDK and CDR2 is SYGVNS. This CDR3 is CASSAHSREKQRNEQFF. CDR3 nucleotide sequence: TGTGCCAGCAGTGCCCACTCCAGGGAGAAGCAGAGGAATGAGCAGTTCTTC. Full variable domain (remainder filled in from reference TRBV25-1 and TRBJ2-1): EADIYQTPRYLVIGTGKKITLECSQTMGHDKMYWYQQDPGMELHLIHYSYGVNSTEKGDLSSESTVSRIRTEHFPLTLESARPSHTSQYLCASSAHSREKQRNEQFFGPGTRLTVL.

This clonotype was seen many times. This chain uses TRBV2 with TRBJ2-7; D not resolved. Looked up from germline, CDR1 is SNHLY and CDR2 is FYNNEI. V was cut by 5 bases and J by 3 bases, with 17 bases left in between. The CDR3 loop spans 15 amino acids. The CDR3 DNA reads TGTGCCAGCAGTCAACCTGTCTCACCGCGCTACGAGCAGTACTTC. This sequence encodes CASSQPVSPRYEQYF.

The chain has TRBV10-3 and TRBJ2-3, with TRBD1 matching over 8 bases. This CDR3 contains 15 residues. Trimming removed 3 bases from V and 5 bases from J; junction bases left unmatched: 7. From germline, CDR1 is ENHRY and CDR2 SYGVKD. The CDR3 DNA reads TGTGCCATCAGTGATACCGCGGACAGGGAAGATACGCAGTATTTT. Its translation is CAISDTADREDTQYF.

Concerning this clonotype itself: It may be a read error: a sequence one base away is much more abundant. This chain links TRBV20-1 with TRBJ2-1; TRBD1 matches 8 bases. The CDR3 consists of 15 residues. Germline V CDR1 and CDR2: DFQATT, SNEGSKA (reference sequence). The CDR3 bases are TGCAGTGCTAGGACGGACAGGGACTCCTACAATAAGCAGTTCTTC. Amino acid sequence: CSARTDRDSYNKQFF.

In the case of this clonotype: Mismatch with germline at one junction end may stem from a read error. The rearrangement uses TRBV5-1 and TRBJ2-3; TRBD2 matches 7 bases. The CDR3 is made up of 15 amino acids. CDR1 SGHRS and CDR2 YFSETQ come from the germline V gene. The CDR3 loop is CTSSPRLAVTDTQYF. CDR3 sequence (DNA): TGCACCAGCAGCCCACGGCTAGCGGTCACAGATACGCAGTATTTT.

The rearrangement links TRBV29-1 to TRBJ2-7, with 7 bases lining up with TRBD2. Germline V gene data show CDR1 as SQVTM and CDR2 as ANQGSEA. V was pared by 0 bases and J by 6 bases, with 8 bases of the junction left unmatched. The CDR3 consists of 14 residues. The CDR3 DNA reads as TGCAGCGTTGAAGATCGAGGGAGGGCCGGCGAGCAGTACTTC. Translated: CSVEDRGRAGEQYF.

This chain uses TRBV7-9 with TRBJ1-4, with D perhaps matching TRBD1 (5 bases). CDR3 length: 14 amino acids. V shed 1 base and J shed 8 bases, with 11 bases lying between them. CDR1 and CDR2 (germline): SEHNR, FQNEAQ (reference sequence). The chain's CDR3 is CASSLEQGNEKLFF. CDR3 DNA: TGTGCCAGCAGCTTAGAGCAGGGAAACGAAAAACTGTTTTTT.

The rearrangement uses TRBV5-1 and TRBJ1-3, with D unclear. The CDR3 is made up of 16 amino acids. CDR1 SGHRS and CDR2 YFSETQ come from the germline V gene. V gave up 0 bases and J gave up 0 bases, with 10 bases separating them. The CDR3 sequence is CASSLGHALSGNTIYF. The CDR3 nucleotides are TGCGCCAGCAGCTTGGGCCACGCTCTCTCTGGAAACACCATATATTTT.

The chain combines TRBV9 with TRBJ2-5; 8 bases fit TRBD1. This CDR3 has 16 amino acids. Germline trimming cut 0 bases from V and 3 bases from J; bases unmatched to any gene: 7. CDR1 and CDR2 from the germline V gene are SGDLS and YYNGEE. The CDR3 nucleotides are TGTGCCAGCAGCGTAGGAGGCAGGGGGCGCGAAGAGACCCAGTACTTC. It translates to CASSVGGRGREETQYF.

This clonotype was seen ten or more times. This chain uses TRBV6-1 with TRBJ1-2; D not certain. The V gene's germline CDR1 is MNHNS and CDR2 SASEGT. The CDR3 runs 15 residues. Trimming pared 1 base from V and 2 bases from J, leaving 11 bases between. CDR3 protein: CASSEVQSDNYGYTF. DNA of the CDR3: TGTGCCAGCAGTGAAGTCCAATCAGACAACTATGGCTACACCTTC.

This chain connects TRBV5-1 to TRBJ2-6; no firm D call. The CDR3 length is 15 residues. Trimming cost V 4 bases and J 3 bases, with 11 bases left between them. Germline values: CDR1 SGHRS, CDR2 YFSETQ. Written as DNA, the CDR3 is TGCGCCAGCAGCAGAGGCTTATTTGGGGCCAACGTCCTGACTTTC. It codes for CASSRGLFGANVLTF. Supplemented by reference TRBV5-1 and TRBJ2-6, the full variable domain reads KAGVTQTPRYLIKTRGQQVTLSCSPISGHRSVSWYQQTPGQGLQFLFEYFSETQRNKGNFPGRFSGRQFSNSRSEMNVSTLELGDSALYLCASSRGLFGANVLTFGAGSRLTVL.

This chain connects TRBV14 to TRBJ2-1; TRBD2 might be the D (6 bases). Germline V lookup: CDR1 SGHDN, CDR2 FVKESK. CDR3 length equals 13 residues. Deletions cut 7 bases from V and 7 bases from J, with 14 bases between. The CDR3 protein is CASNQTSVNEQFF. Here the CDR3 DNA reads TGTGCCAGCAACCAGACTAGTGTAAATGAGCAGTTCTTC.

This clonotype occurred a few times. The J gene is TRBJ2-1, the V gene TRBV18; 14 bases agree with TRBD2. The junction had 7 bases not matched to a gene; V was cut back by 3 bases and J by 0 bases. Looked up from germline, CDR1 is KGHSH and CDR2 is LQKENI. The CDR3 extends over 19 amino acids. CDR3 in amino acids: CASSPFGTSGSFSYNEQFF. In DNA form, the CDR3 reads TGTGCCAGCTCACCTTTTGGGACTAGCGGGAGTTTCTCCTACAATGAGCAGTTCTTC.

The J gene is TRBJ2-1, the V gene TRBV2; possible D gene TRBD1, 5 bases. CDR1 is SNHLY, CDR2 FYNNEI, per germline. The CDR3 totals 12 residues. V dropped 6 bases and J dropped 8 bases, with 11 bases sitting between them. The CDR3 region has the DNA TGTGCCAGCAGGGGGCCGGGCGATGAGCAGTTCTTC. It translates to CASRGPGDEQFF.

This clonotype came up a few times. The chain has TRBV2 and TRBJ2-3; 7 bases align to TRBD2. Unmatched junction bases numbered 3, after V lost 7 bases and J lost 8 bases. This CDR3 is built from 11 residues. Germline loops: CDR1 SNHLY, CDR2 FYNNEI. CDR3 nucleotide sequence: TGTGCCAGCAAGCGGGGAGGTACGCAGTATTTT. Translated, it gives CASKRGGTQYF.

CDR3 in DNA: TGTGCCAGCAGTTATGACAGCTCCACAGATACGCAGTATTTT. Protein sequence: CASSYDSSTDTQYF. This rearrangement joins TRBV6-5 to TRBJ2-3; a weak D match, TRBD1 (5 bases). V lost 3 bases to trimming and J lost 2 bases, with 9 bases between them. Germline values: CDR1 MNHEY, CDR2 SVGAGI. This CDR3 is built from 14 residues.

This clonotype was detected many times. V usage is TRBV3-1 and J usage is TRBJ2-1; D ambiguous. Looked up from germline, CDR1 is LGHDT and CDR2 is YNNKEL (reference sequence). CDR3 length: 12 amino acids. Trimming took 2 bases from V and 10 from J, leaving 9 bases between them. The CDR3 bases are TGTGCCAGCAGCCAATCTCTGGGGGAGCAGTTCTTC. Its protein product is CASSQSLGEQFF.

This clonotype was detected many times. This sequence joins TRBV12-3 or TRBV12-4 and TRBJ1-2; TRBD1 agrees at 7 bases. This CDR3 spans 13 amino acids. Trimming took 2 bases from V and 7 from J; bases not matched to a gene: 4. The CDR3 DNA is TGTGCCAGCAGTTTAAAGGGGGCGCGTGGCTACACCTTC. It is translated as CASSLKGARGYTF.

This clonotype occurred many times. This chain joins TRBV28 and TRBJ2-5, with a weak D call TRBD2 (6 bases). Per the germline V gene, CDR1 is MDHEN and CDR2 is SYDVKM. V was clipped by 6 bases and J by 9 bases, with 14 bases between them. The CDR3 contains 12 residues. This chain's CDR3 is CASRSGWEAQYF. The CDR3 DNA reads as TGTGCCAGCAGGTCAGGGTGGGAGGCCCAGTACTTC.

Ten or more counts support this clonotype. The chain joins TRBV5-1 to TRBJ2-3; TRBD2 is a possible D gene (6 bases). This CDR3 spans 14 amino acids. Trimming pared 2 bases from V and 4 bases from J, leaving 11 bases between. Germline CDR1 is SGHRS and CDR2 is YFSETQ. CDR3 loop: CASSFTSSADTQYF. Written as DNA, the CDR3 is TGCGCCAGCAGCTTTACTAGCTCCGCAGATACGCAGTATTTT.

This clonotype was seen ten or more times. This sequence joins TRBV7-9 and TRBJ2-5; 9 bases agree with TRBD1. This CDR3 is built from 13 residues. V gave up 4 bases and J gave up 5 bases; unmatched junction bases: 2. Germline CDR1 reads SEHNR; CDR2 reads FQNEAQ (reference sequence). The CDR3 region has the DNA TGTGCCAGCAGCTGGACAGGGGAGGAGACCCAGTACTTC. This encodes CASSWTGEETQYF. Drawing the rest from reference TRBV7-9 and TRBJ2-5, the complete variable domain is DTGVSQNPRHKITKRGQNVTFRCDPISEHNRLYWYRQTLGQGPEFLTYFQNEAQLEKSRLLSDRFSAERPKGSFSTLEIQRTEQGDSAMYLCASSWTGEETQYFGPGTRLLVL.

At least ten counts were recorded for this clonotype. This rearrangement joins TRBV28 to TRBJ2-1, with D possibly matching TRBD1 (5 bases). CDR1 and CDR2 (germline): MDHEN, SYDVKM. This CDR3 is 17 amino acids long. V was trimmed by 4 bases and J by 7 bases, leaving 23 bases between them. CDR3 coding DNA: TGTGCCAGCAGTTGGCCACCAACCCCTGGGGCGTCGAATGAGCAGTTCTTC. This translates into CASSWPPTPGASNEQFF.

This clonotype turned up a few times. This chain connects TRBV6-5 to TRBJ1-2; 7 bases fit TRBD1. The V segment lost 2 bases and the J segment 2 bases; nucleotides outside the gene matches: 8. The CDR3 runs to 16 residues. The V gene's germline CDR1 is MNHEY and CDR2 SVGAGI. CDR3 in DNA: TGTGCCAGCAGTTACCCTCAGGGGGGGGGGAACTATGGCTACACCTTC. Protein sequence: CASSYPQGGGNYGYTF.

The table lists this clonotype with a few counts. V is TRBV6-1 and J is TRBJ2-5; D remains ambiguous. V lost 4 bases, J lost 1 base, and 4 bases lay in between. Germline-derived CDR1 and CDR2 are MNHNS and SASEGT. The CDR3 runs to 12 residues. CDR3 sequence (DNA): TGTGCCAGCAGTGGGGTCCAAGAGACCCAGTACTTC. It translates to CASSGVQETQYF.

The genes are TRBV20-1 and TRBJ2-7; 7 nucleotides line up with TRBD2. Germline values: CDR1 DFQATT, CDR2 SNEGSKA (reference sequence). V lost 3 bases to trimming and J lost 4 bases; unmatched junction nucleotides: 9. The CDR3 extends over 14 amino acids. The CDR3 DNA sequence: TGCAGTGCTAGTCCGCTAGCGGAGTTTTACGAGCAGTACTTC. This codes for CSASPLAEFYEQYF.